These 17 T cell receptor beta chains were all obtained from the same sample, sequenced in a study of shared T cell receptors in the human thymus. Repertoires were generated with immunoSEQ multiplex PCR, while TCRdb's copy carries only in-frame clones and drops some. The sample contains hundreds of thousands of clones, around 87% of which appear only once. This sample was also put to use in a study of human thymus T cells.

The sequenced sample was thymocytes. The receptors derive from a boy in the first two years of life with a congenital heart defect.

The chain couples TRBV28 to TRBJ2-2; D is possibly TRBD2 (6 bases). V lost 10 bases, J lost 5 bases, and 14 bases lay in between. The CDR3 sequence is 13 residues long. Germline lookup yields CDR1 MDHEN and CDR2 SYDVKM. CDR3 nucleotides: TGTGCCACCCGCGGGAATCGGACCGGGGAGCTGTTTTTT. Residues: CATRGNRTGELFF.

J is TRBJ2-2 and V is TRBV2; a possible D gene is TRBD2 (7 bases). Between the trimmed V and J ends, which lost 4 bases and 4 bases, there was a span of 16 bases. This CDR3 contains 16 residues. In germline, CDR1 is SNHLY, CDR2 FYNNEI. The CDR3 DNA reads as TGTGCCAGCAGTGCACGGGGGGCCCGGGGCACCGGGGAGCTGTTTTTT. This gives the protein CASSARGARGTGELFF.

The J gene is TRBJ1-1, the V gene TRBV6-5, with 7 bases fitting TRBD1. V gave up 6 bases and J gave up 11 bases; unmatched junction bases: 9. The CDR3 totals 12 residues. From germline, CDR1 is MNHEY and CDR2 SVGAGI. CDR3 amino acids: CASSQTGLGAFF. The CDR3, as DNA: TGTGCCAGCAGCCAGACAGGGTTGGGGGCTTTCTTT.

Concerning this clone: Other nucleotide sequences in the sample specify the same CDR3. V and J are TRBV30 and TRBJ2-7; D perhaps matches TRBD2 (6 bases). CDR1 GTSNPN and CDR2 SVGIG come from the germline V gene (reference sequence). The CDR3 sequence is 17 residues long. The V gene lost 1 base and the J gene lost 4 bases, with 23 bases spanning the gap. The CDR3 coding sequence is TGTGCCTGGAGTGGGGGAGGAGGGCTAGGTGCGCTTTACGAGCAGTACTTC. Translating gives CAWSGGGGLGALYEQYF.

V usage is TRBV15 and J usage is TRBJ1-1; TRBD1 aligns across 8 bases. V lost 0 bases and J lost 4; bases outside the gene matches: 7. Germline values: CDR1 LNHNV, CDR2 YYDKDF (reference sequence). The CDR3 is made up of 16 amino acids. Here the CDR3 DNA reads TGTGCCACCAGCAGAGAACACAGGGGGGTCGGCACTGAAGCTTTCTTT. Translated, it gives CATSREHRGVGTEAFF.

The CDR3 spells CSVLAGVTDTQYF. CDR3 nucleotide sequence: TGCAGCGTTTTAGCGGGAGTGACGGATACGCAGTATTTT. The V call is TRBV29-1, the J call TRBJ2-3; 9 positions agree with TRBD2. Per germline, CDR1 SQVTM and CDR2 ANQGSEA. Trimming cost V 5 bases and J 6 bases; bases outside gene matches: 6. CDR3 size: 13 residues.

The V and J genes are TRBV5-6 and TRBJ1-3, with D uncertain. CDR3 length: 16 residues. Per the germline V gene, CDR1 is SGHDT and CDR2 is YYEEEE. V lost 2 bases, J lost 0 bases, and 12 bases lay in between. The CDR3 DNA sequence: TGTGCCAGCAGCTTTCGAGGCAGACGCTCTGGAAACACCATATATTTT. Translation: CASSFRGRRSGNTIYF.

V usage is TRBV7-9 and J usage is TRBJ2-1, with a possible D match to TRBD2 (5 bases). Per the germline V gene, CDR1 is SEHNR and CDR2 is FQNEAQ (reference sequence). The V gene lost 6 bases and the J gene lost 4 bases, with 16 bases spanning the gap. The CDR3 consists of 15 residues. CDR3 residues: CASRTDFLLYNEQFF. CDR3 coding DNA: TGTGCCAGCAGAACGGACTTCCTCCTGTACAATGAGCAGTTCTTC.

The rearrangement links TRBV5-1 to TRBJ1-3; perhaps TRBD1 as D (6 bases). Looked up from germline, CDR1 is SGHRS and CDR2 is YFSETQ. The germline V and J ends were trimmed by 4 bases and 2 bases, with 13 bases remaining between them. This CDR3 has 15 amino acids. CDR3 protein: CASSAAGETGNTIYF. Written as DNA, the CDR3 is TGCGCCAGCAGCGCCGCAGGGGAAACTGGAAACACCATATATTTT.

The chain has TRBV6-1 and TRBJ1-2; 7 nucleotides line up with TRBD1. Trimming removed 1 base from V and 5 bases from J; junction bases left unmatched: 10. This CDR3 is built from 16 residues. CDR1 MNHNS and CDR2 SASEGT come from the germline V gene. The CDR3 loop reads CASSEGQWGTVYGYTF. DNA for the CDR3: TGTGCCAGCAGTGAAGGGCAATGGGGGACAGTGTATGGCTACACCTTC.

The chain links TRBV27 to TRBJ2-1; TRBD2 agrees at 14 bases. The CDR3 covers 17 residues. Unmatched junction bases numbered 5, after V lost 5 bases and J lost 2 bases. Germline CDR1 and CDR2: MNHEY and SMNVEV (reference sequence). The CDR3 here is CASSTQGLAGAYNEQFF. The CDR3 coding sequence is TGTGCCAGCAGTACCCAGGGACTAGCGGGAGCCTACAATGAGCAGTTCTTC.

The V call is TRBV14, the J call TRBJ1-1; D gene uncertain. Germline CDR1 SGHDN, CDR2 FVKESK. This CDR3 comprises 16 residues. The V gene lost 2 bases and the J gene lost 5 bases, with 18 bases spanning the gap. The CDR3 DNA follows: TGTGCCAGCAGCCAAACTCTGAGACAATTAAGGACTGAAGCTTTCTTT. Its protein product is CASSQTLRQLRTEAFF.

The chain uses TRBV2 and TRBJ2-4; D possibly corresponds to TRBD1 (6 bases). This CDR3 contains 14 residues. Germline V lookup: CDR1 SNHLY, CDR2 FYNNEI. Trimming shortened V by 6 bases and J by 3 bases, and 12 bases separated the two germline ends. The CDR3 reads CASRSQGSKNIQYF. In DNA, the CDR3 is TGTGCCAGCAGATCACAGGGTAGCAAAAACATTCAGTACTTC.

The chain employs TRBV14 and TRBJ2-7; 10 bases map to TRBD2. J gave up 3 bases and V 1 base, and 9 bases lay outside the gene matches. Germline CDR1 reads SGHDN; CDR2 reads FVKESK. The CDR3 is 17 residues long. The CDR3 region has the DNA TGTGCCAGCAGCCAAGGCTCCCTAGCGGGAGAAAGCTACGAGCAGTACTTC. It encodes CASSQGSLAGESYEQYF.

This chain uses TRBV7-9 with TRBJ1-1; no clear D. Germline CDR1 and CDR2: SEHNR and FQNEAQ (reference sequence). The CDR3 is made up of 13 amino acids. Trimming pared 2 bases from V and 1 base from J, leaving 5 bases between. In DNA, the CDR3 is TGTGCCAGCAGCTTAAGTAGGAACACTGAAGCTTTCTTT. This gives the protein CASSLSRNTEAFF.

This chain uses TRBV10-3 with TRBJ2-1; TRBD1 agrees at 7 bases. The length of the CDR3 is 14 residues. The V gene's germline CDR1 is ENHRY and CDR2 SYGVKD. V shed 2 bases and J 3 bases; nucleotides not matched to a gene: 1. The CDR3 DNA sequence: TGTGCCATCAGTGAGGGGGACAGCTACAATGAGCAGTTCTTC. It codes for CAISEGDSYNEQFF.

The chain carries TRBV4-3 and TRBJ2-5; no clear D gene. Germline V CDR1 and CDR2: LGHNA, YSLEER. V lost 1 base and J 4 bases, leaving 7 bases between the germline ends. The length of the CDR3 is 13 residues. CDR3 region: CASSQVLRETQYF. The CDR3 DNA is TGCGCCAGCAGCCAAGTTCTGAGAGAGACCCAGTACTTC.